The text below deals with one T cell receptor (beta chain). The antigen is undetermined. This record comes from a study of T cells after yellow fever vaccination. Study-wide results and limits: The booster response re-showed most primary clones: around 97% CD4, around 85% CD8. Clonotypes shared by both compartments, CD4 and CD8, made up a small share. The study found a weaker secondary response that peaked faster, day 5 versus 15.

There are 16 residues in the CDR3. V trimming: 3 bases; J trimming: 0 bases; junction bases outside the gene matches: 6. Germline V gene lookup returns CDR1 SGHAT and CDR2 FQDESV (reference sequence). One entry per CDR3 protein, called by TCRdb with MiXCR from the 5' RACE reads. The profile shows around 300,000 distinct CDR3 sequences, approximately 4% of them singletons. The rearrangement joins TRBV11-1 to TRBJ2-3, with 7 nucleotides matching TRBD2. This TCR derives from a man between 18 and 35 years old who received the YFV17D yellow fever vaccine. This material consisted of PBMCs, taken 15 days after the yellow fever booster vaccination. In nucleotides, the CDR3 is TGTGCCAGCAGCTTTGGTCTAGCGGACAGCACAGATACGCAGTATTTT. It encodes CASSFGLADSTDTQYF.